This T cell receptor (beta chain) derives from a study of blood T cell repertoires in COVID-19. This CDR3 is 14 amino acids long. This clone was found once. Produced via immunoSEQ multiplex PCR; TCRdb's table is partial and in-frame only. This sample yields just over 650,000 clones, of which 90% are seen a single time; 0.2% to 0.3% belongs to the top ten. This receptor was taken from a woman aged 18-35 years with acute or convalescent COVID-19. This chain uses TRBV21-1 with TRBJ2-7; TRBD2, the table's D call, lacks a check against the DNA. TRBV21-1 is designated a pseudogene. The sequenced sample consisted of peripheral blood. Here the CDR3 DNA reads TGTGCCAGCAGCAACGGGACTGGTCCCTACGAGCAGTACTTC. As protein: CASSNGTGPYEQYF.